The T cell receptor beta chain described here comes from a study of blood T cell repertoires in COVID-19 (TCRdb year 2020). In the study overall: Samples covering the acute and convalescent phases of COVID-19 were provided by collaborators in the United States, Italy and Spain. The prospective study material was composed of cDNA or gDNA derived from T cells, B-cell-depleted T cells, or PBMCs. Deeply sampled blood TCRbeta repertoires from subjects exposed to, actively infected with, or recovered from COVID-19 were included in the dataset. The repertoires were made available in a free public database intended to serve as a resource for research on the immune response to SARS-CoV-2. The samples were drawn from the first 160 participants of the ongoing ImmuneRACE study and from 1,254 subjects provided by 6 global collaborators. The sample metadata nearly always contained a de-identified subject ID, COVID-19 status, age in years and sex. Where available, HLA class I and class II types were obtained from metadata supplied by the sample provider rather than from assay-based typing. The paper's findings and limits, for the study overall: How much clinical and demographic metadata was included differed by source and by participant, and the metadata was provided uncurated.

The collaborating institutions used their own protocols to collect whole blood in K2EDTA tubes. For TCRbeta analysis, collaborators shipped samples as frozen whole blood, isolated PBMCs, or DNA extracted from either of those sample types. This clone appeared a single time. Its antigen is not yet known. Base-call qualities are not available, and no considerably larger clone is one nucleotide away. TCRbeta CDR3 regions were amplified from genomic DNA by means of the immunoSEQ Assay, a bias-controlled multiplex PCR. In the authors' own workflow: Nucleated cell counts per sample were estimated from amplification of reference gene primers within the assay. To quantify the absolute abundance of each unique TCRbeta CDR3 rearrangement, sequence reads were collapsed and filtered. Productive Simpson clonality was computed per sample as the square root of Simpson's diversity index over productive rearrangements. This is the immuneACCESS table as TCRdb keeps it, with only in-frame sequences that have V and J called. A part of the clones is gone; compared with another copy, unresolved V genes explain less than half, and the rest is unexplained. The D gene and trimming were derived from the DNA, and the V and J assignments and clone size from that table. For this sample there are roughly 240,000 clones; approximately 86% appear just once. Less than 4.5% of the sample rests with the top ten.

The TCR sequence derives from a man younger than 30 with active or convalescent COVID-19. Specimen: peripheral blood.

The sequenced DNA: TGTGCCAGTAGTTCCGACAGGGACTATGGCTACACCTTC. It is translated as CASSSDRDYGYTF. The sequence is built from TRBV19 and TRBJ1-2; 7 middle bases align to TRBD1. V lost 5 bases and J lost 3 bases, and the count of bases not matched to a germline gene is 3. From its cysteine to its phenylalanine, the CDR3 spans 13 amino acids. Here the CDR3 DNA is all that survives: 39 bases in frame from base 1. CDR1 and CDR2, looked up from the germline V gene (reference sequence), are LNHDA and SQIVND.